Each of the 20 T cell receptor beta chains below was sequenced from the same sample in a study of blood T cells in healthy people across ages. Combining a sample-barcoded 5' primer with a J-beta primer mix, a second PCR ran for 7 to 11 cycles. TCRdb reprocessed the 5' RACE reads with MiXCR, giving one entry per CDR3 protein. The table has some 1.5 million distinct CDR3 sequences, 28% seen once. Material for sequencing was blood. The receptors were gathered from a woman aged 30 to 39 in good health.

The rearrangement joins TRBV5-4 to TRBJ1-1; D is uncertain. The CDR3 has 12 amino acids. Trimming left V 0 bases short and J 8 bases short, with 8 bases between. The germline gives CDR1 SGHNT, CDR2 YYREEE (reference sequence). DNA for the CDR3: TGTGCCAGCAGCTTGGTGTCGGAGGAAGCTTTCTTT. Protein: CASSLVSEEAFF.

CDR3 sequence (DNA): TGCAGCCTCACCGACAGCTACGAGCAGTACTTC. Residues: CSLTDSYEQYF. This chain joins TRBV29-1 and TRBJ2-7; possibly TRBD1 for D (5 bases). The germline V gene has CDR1 SQVTM and CDR2 ANQGSEA. V lost 8 bases and J 3 bases, leaving 11 bases between the germline ends. The CDR3 sequence is 11 residues long.

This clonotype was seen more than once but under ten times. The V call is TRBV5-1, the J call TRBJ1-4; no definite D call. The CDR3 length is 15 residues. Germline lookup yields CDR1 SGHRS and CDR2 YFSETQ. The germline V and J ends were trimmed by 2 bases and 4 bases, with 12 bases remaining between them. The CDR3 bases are TGCGCCAGCAGCTTATACCCGAGGGATAATGAAAAACTGTTTTTT. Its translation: CASSLYPRDNEKLFF.

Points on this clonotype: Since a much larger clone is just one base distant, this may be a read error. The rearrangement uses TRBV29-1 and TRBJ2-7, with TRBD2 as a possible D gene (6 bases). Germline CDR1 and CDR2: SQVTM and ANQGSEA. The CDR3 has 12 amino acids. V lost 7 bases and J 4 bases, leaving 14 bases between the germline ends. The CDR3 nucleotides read TGCAGCGGTGAGGCGGGACCTTACGAGCAGTACTTC. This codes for CSGEAGPYEQYF.

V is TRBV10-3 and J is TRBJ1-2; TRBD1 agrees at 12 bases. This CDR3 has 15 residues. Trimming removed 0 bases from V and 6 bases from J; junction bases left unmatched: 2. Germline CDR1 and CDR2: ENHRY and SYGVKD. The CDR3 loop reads CAISESGQGANGYTF. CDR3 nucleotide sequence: TGTGCCATCAGTGAGTCGGGACAGGGGGCGAATGGCTACACCTTC.

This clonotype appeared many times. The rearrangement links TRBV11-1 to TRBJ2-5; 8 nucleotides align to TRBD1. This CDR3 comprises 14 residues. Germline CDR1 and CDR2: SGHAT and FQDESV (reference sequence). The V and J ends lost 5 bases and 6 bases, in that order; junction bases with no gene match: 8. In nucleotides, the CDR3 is TGTGCCAGCAGCCGCGACAGGGGCGGACAGACCCAGTACTTC. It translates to CASSRDRGGQTQYF.

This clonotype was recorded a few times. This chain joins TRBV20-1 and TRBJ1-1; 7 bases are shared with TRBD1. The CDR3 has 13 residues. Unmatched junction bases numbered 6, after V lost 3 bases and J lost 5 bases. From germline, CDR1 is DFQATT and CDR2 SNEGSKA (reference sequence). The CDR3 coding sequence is TGCAGTGCTAGCCATAGACAGGGAACTGAAGCTTTCTTT. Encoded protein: CSASHRQGTEAFF.

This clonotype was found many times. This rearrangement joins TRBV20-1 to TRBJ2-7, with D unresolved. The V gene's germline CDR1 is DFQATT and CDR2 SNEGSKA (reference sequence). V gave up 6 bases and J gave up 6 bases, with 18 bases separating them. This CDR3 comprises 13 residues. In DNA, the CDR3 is TGCAGTGCCCCGCTGGGCCGTCGAGGCGAGCAGTACTTC. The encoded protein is CSAPLGRRGEQYF.

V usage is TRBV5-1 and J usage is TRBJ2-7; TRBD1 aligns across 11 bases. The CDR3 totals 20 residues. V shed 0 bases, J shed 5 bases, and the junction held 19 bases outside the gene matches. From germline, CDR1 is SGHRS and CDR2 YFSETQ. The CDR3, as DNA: TGCGCCAGCAGCTTGGACGGGACAGGGGGTCAGCTCCTCCTTCGGGACGAGCAGTACTTC. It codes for CASSLDGTGGQLLLRDEQYF.

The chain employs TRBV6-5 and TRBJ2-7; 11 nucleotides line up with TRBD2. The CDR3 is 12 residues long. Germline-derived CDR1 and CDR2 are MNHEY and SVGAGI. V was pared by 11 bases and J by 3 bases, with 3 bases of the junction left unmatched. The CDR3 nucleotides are TGTGCCGGCGGGACTAGCGGCTACGAGCAGTACTTC. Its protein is CAGGTSGYEQYF.

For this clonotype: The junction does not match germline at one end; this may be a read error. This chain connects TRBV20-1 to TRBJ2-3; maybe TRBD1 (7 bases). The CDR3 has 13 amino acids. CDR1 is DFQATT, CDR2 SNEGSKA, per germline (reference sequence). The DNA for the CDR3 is TGCGGTGCTAGCAGGGGGGACACAGATACGCAGTATTTT. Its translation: CGASRGDTDTQYF.

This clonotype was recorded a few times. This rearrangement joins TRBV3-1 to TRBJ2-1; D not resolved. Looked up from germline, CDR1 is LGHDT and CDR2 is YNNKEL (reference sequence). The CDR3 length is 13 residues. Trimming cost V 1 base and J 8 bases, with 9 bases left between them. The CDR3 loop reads CASSQGSLDEQFF. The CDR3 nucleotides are TGTGCCAGCAGCCAAGGTAGTCTAGATGAGCAGTTCTTC.

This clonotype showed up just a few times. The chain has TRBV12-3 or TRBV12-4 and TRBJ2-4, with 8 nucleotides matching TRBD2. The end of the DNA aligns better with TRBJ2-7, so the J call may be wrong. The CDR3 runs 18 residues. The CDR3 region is CASSLAMTGQAGVYEQYF. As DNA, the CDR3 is TGTGCCAGCAGTTTAGCTATGACAGGTCAAGCGGGAGTATACGAGCAGTACTTC.

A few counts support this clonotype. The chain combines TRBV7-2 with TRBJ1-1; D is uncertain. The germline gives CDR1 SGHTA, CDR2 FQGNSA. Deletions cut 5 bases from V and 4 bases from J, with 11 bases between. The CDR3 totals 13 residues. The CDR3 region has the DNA TGTGCCAGCAGCATATCGGACGGCACTGAAGCTTTCTTT. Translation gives CASSISDGTEAFF.

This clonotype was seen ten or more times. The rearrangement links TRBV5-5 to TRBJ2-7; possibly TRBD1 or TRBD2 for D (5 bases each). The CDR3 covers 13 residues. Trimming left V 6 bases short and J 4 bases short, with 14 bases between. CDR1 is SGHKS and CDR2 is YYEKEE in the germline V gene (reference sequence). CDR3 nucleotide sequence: TGTGCCAGCATCGGACACGGGGAATACGAGCAGTACTTC. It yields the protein CASIGHGEYEQYF.

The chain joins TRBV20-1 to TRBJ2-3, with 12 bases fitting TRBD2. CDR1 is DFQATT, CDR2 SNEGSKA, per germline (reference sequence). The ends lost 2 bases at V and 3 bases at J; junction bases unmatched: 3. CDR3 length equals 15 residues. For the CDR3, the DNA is TGCAGTGCTAGACTCGGACTAGCGGGGACAGATACGCAGTATTTT. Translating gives CSARLGLAGTDTQYF.

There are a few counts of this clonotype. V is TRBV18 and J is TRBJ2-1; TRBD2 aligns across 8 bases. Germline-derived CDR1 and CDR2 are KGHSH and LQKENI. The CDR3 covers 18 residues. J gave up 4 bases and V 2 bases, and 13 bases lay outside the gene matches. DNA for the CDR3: TGTGCCAGCTCACCATTGCCGCCCGGGACTAGAGATTACAATGAGCAGTTCTTC. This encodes CASSPLPPGTRDYNEQFF.

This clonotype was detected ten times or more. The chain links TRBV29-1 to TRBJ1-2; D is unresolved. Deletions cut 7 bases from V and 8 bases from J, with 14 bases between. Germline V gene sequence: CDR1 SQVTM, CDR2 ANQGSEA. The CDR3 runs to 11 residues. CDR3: CSARADKGYTF. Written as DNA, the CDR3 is TGCAGCGCCCGGGCGGATAAGGGCTACACCTTC.

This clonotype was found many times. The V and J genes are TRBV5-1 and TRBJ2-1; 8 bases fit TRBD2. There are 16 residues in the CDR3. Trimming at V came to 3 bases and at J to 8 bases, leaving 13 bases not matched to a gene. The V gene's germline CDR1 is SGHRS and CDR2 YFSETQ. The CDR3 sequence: CASSSLERGTIDEQFF. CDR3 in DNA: TGCGCCAGCAGCTCGCTCGAGCGGGGGACTATAGATGAGCAGTTCTTC.

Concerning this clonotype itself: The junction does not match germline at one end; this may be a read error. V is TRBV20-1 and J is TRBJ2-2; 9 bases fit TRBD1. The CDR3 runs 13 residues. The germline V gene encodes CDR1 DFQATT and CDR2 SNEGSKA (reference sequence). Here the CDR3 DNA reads TGCAGTGCCGAAACAGGGGGCGCGGGGGAGCTGTTGTTT. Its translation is CSAETGGAGELLF.